This T cell receptor (beta chain) was recorded in a study of shared clonotypes between healthy human individuals. Study-wide results and limits: Rarefaction indicated that sorted-subset sequencing remained incomplete although depth was large.

The CDR3 is 15 amino acids. The V gene lost 6 bases and the J gene lost 3 bases, with 14 bases spanning the gap. The V gene's germline CDR1 is MNHNY and CDR2 SVGAGI (reference sequence). The assay was immunoSEQ multiplex PCR, and TCRdb's table has in-frame clones only and misses some. The sample comprises over a million clones, 78% of which are singletons, and roughly 0.56% rests with the top ten. As concerns this clone: What it binds is not known.

The sequence derives from a man between 18 and 35 years old in good health. Some clones in this sample may be carry-over from other donors' samples. The sequenced sample was memory CD4+ T cells from PBMCs. Sample subset: CD45RA-negative fraction. V is TRBV6-6 and J is TRBJ2-2; D remains ambiguous. The CDR3 protein is CASSSGPSHTGELFF. In nucleotides, the CDR3 is TGTGCCAGCAGCTCCGGCCCTTCCCACACCGGGGAGCTGTTTTTT.